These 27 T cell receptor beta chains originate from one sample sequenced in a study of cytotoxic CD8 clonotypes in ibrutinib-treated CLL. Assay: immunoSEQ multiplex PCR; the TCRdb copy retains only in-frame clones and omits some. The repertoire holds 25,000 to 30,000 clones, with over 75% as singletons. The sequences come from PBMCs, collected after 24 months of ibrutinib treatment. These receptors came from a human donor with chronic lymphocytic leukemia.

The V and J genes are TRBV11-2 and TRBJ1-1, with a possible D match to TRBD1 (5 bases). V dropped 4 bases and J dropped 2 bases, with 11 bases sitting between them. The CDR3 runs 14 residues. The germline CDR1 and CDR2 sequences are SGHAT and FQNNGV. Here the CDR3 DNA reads TGTGCCAGCAGCTCTTATGGGGGAAACACTGAAGCTTTCTTT. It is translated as CASSSYGGNTEAFF.

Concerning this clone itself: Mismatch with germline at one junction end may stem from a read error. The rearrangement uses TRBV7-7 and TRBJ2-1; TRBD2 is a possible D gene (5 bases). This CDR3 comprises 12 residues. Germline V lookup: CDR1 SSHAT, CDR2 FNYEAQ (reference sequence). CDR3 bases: TGTGCTAGCAGCCCGGACTGGGGTGAGCAGTTCTTC. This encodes CASSPDWGEQFF.

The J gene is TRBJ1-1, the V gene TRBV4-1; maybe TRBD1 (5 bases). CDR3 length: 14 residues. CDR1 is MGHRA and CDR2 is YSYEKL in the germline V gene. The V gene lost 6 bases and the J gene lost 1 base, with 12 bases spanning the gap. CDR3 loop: CASRGRTTNTEAFF. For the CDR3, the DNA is TGCGCCAGCAGGGGACGGACCACGAACACTGAAGCTTTCTTT.

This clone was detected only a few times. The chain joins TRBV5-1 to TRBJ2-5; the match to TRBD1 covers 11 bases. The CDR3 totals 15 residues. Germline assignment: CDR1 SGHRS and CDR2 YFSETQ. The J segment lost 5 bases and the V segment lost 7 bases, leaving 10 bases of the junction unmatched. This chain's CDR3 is CASLRTGGAGETQYF. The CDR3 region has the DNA TGCGCCAGCCTCAGGACAGGGGGCGCTGGGGAGACCCAGTACTTC.

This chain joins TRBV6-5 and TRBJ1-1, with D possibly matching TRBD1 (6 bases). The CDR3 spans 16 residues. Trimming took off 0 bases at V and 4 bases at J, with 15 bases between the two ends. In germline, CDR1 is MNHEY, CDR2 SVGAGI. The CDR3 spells CASSYSAGGGGTEAFF. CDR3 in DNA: TGTGCCAGCAGTTACTCGGCGGGGGGAGGGGGCACTGAAGCTTTCTTT.

CDR3 sequence: CASQLGGSGSNQPQHF. The CDR3 nucleotides read TGTGCCAGCCAGCTCGGGGGAAGTGGTAGCAATCAGCCCCAGCATTTT. The chain joins TRBV7-8 to TRBJ1-5, with D perhaps TRBD1 (5 bases). The CDR3 loop spans 16 amino acids. The V gene's germline CDR1 is SGHVS and CDR2 FQNEAQ. Trimming stripped 8 bases from V and 0 bases from J, with 17 bases between. The full variable domain, with the rest looked up from reference TRBV7-8 and TRBJ1-5, is GAGVSQSPRYKVAKRGQDVALRCDPISGHVSLFWYQQALGQGPEFLTYFQNEAQLDKSGLPSDRFFAERPEGSVSTLKIQRTQQEDSAVYLCASQLGGSGSNQPQHFGDGTRLSIL.

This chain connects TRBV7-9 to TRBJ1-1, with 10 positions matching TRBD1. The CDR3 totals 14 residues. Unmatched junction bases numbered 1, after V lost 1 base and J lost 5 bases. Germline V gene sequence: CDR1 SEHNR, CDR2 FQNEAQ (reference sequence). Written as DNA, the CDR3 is TGTGCCAGCAGCTTAGAGGGACAGGGGACTGAAGCTTTCTTT. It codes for CASSLEGQGTEAFF.

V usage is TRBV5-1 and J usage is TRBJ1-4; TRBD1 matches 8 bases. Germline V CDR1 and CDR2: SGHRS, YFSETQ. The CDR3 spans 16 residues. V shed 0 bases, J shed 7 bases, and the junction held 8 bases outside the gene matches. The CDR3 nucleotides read TGCGCCAGCAGCTTGGCGAAAACAGGGGGTGGTGAAAAACTGTTTTTT. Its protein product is CASSLAKTGGGEKLFF. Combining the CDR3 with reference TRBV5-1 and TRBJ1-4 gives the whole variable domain KAGVTQTPRYLIKTRGQQVTLSCSPISGHRSVSWYQQTPGQGLQFLFEYFSETQRNKGNFPGRFSGRQFSNSRSEMNVSTLELGDSALYLCASSLAKTGGGEKLFFGSGTQLSVL.

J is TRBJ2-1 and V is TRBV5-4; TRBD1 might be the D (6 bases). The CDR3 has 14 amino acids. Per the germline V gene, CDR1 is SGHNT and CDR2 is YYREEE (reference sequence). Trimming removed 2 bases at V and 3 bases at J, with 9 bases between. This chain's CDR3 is CASSLQGNYNEQFF. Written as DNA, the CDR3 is TGTGCCAGCAGCTTACAGGGCAACTACAATGAGCAGTTCTTC.

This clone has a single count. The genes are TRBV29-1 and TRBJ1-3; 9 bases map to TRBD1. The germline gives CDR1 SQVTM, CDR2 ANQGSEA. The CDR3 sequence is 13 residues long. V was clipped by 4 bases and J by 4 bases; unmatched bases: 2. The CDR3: CSVATGGGNTIYF. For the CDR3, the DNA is TGCAGCGTTGCGACAGGGGGAGGAAACACCATATATTTT.

DNA of the CDR3: TGTGCCACCAGTTTTACAGGGTTGGAGACCCAGTACTTC. It is translated as CATSFTGLETQYF. V and J are TRBV15 and TRBJ2-5, with D perhaps matching TRBD1 (6 bases). Germline V lookup: CDR1 LNHNV, CDR2 YYDKDF (reference sequence). Deletions cut 6 bases from V and 5 bases from J, with 13 bases between. The CDR3 contains 13 residues. Variable domain in full (rest from reference TRBV15 and TRBJ2-5): DAMVIQNPRYQVTQFGKPVTLSCSQTLNHNVMYWYQQKSSQAPKLLFHYYDKDFNNEADTPDNFQSRRPNTSFCFLDIRSPGLGDTAMYLCATSFTGLETQYFGPGTRLLVL.

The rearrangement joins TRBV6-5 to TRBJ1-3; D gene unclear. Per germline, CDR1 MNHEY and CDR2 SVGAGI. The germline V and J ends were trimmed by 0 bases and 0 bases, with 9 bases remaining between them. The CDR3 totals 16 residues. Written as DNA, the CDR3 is TGTGCCAGCAGTTACTCTTCCCCTGGCTCTGGAAACACCATATATTTT. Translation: CASSYSSPGSGNTIYF.

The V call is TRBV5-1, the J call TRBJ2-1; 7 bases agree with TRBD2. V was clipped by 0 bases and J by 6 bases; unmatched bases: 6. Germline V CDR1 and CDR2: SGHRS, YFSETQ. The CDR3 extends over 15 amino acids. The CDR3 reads CASSLGLLASNEQFF. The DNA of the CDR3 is TGCGCCAGCAGCTTGGGGTTACTAGCGAGCAATGAGCAGTTCTTC.

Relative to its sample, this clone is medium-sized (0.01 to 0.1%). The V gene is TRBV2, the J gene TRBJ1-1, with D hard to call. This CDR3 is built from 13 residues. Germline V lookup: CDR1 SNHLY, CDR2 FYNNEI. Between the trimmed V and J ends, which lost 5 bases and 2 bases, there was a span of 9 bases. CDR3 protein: CASSLWSNTEAFF. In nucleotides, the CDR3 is TGTGCCAGCAGTTTGTGGAGTAACACTGAAGCTTTCTTT.

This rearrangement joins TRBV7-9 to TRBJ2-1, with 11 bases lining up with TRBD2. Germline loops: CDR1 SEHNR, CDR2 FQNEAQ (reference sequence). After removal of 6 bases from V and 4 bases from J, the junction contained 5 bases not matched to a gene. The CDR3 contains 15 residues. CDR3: CASSFTSGGYNEQFF. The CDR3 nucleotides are TGTGCCAGCAGTTTCACTAGCGGGGGATACAATGAGCAGTTCTTC.

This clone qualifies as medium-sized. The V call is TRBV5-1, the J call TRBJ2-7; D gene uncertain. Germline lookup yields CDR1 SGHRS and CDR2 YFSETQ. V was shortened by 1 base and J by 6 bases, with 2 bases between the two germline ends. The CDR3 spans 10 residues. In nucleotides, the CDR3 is TGCGCCAGCAGCTTGAGCGAGCAGTACTTC. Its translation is CASSLSEQYF. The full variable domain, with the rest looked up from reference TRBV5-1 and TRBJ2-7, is KAGVTQTPRYLIKTRGQQVTLSCSPISGHRSVSWYQQTPGQGLQFLFEYFSETQRNKGNFPGRFSGRQFSNSRSEMNVSTLELGDSALYLCASSLSEQYFGPGTRLTVT.

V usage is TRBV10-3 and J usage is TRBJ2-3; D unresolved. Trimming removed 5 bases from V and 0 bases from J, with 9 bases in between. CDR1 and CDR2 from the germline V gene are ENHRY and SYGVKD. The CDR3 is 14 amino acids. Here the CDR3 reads CAISRAGSTDTQYF. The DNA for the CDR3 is TGTGCCATCAGTAGGGCAGGTAGCACAGATACGCAGTATTTT.

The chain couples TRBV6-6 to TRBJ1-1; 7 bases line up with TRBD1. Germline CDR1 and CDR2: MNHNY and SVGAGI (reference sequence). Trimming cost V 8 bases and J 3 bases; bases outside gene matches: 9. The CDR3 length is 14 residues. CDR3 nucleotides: TGTGCCAGCTATCCAGGGGGTTCCTACACTGAAGCTTTCTTT. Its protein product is CASYPGGSYTEAFF.

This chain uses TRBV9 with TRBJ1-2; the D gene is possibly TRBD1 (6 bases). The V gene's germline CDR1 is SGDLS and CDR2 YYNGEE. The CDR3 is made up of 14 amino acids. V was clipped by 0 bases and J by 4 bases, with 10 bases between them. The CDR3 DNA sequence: TGTGCCAGCAGCGTAGATCAGGGGCGCTATGGCTACACCTTC. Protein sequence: CASSVDQGRYGYTF. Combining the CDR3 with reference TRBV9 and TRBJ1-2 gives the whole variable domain DSGVTQTPKHLITATGQRVTLRCSPRSGDLSVYWYQQSLDQGLQFLIQYYNGEERAKGNILERFSAQQFPDLHSELNLSSLELGDSALYFCASSVDQGRYGYTFGSGTRLTVV.

The CDR3 here is CASSQDRTNEKLFF. The CDR3 coding sequence is TGTGCCAGCAGCCAGGACAGAACTAATGAAAAACTGTTTTTT. This chain connects TRBV11-2 to TRBJ1-4; maybe TRBD1 (6 bases). Germline V lookup: CDR1 SGHAT, CDR2 FQNNGV. The CDR3 is 14 amino acids. The ends were cut back, 5 bases at V and 1 base at J, with 8 bases in the middle.

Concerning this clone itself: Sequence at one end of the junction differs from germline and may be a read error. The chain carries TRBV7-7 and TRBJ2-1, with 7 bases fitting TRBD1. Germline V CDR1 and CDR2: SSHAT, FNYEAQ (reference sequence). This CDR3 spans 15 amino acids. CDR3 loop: CASSPDRVDYNEQFF. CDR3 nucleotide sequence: TGTGCTAGCAGCCCCGACAGGGTCGACTACAATGAGCAGTTCTTC.

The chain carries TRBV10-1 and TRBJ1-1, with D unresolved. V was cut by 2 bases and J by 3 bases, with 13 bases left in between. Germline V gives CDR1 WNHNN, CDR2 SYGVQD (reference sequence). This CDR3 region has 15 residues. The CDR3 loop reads CASSEEVARYTEAFF. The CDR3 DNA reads TGCGCCAGCAGTGAGGAAGTAGCTCGGTACACTGAAGCTTTCTTT.

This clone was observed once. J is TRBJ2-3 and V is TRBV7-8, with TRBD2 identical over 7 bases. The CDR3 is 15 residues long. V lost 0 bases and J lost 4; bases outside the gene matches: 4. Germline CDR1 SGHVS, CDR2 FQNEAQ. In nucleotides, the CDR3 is TGTGCCAGCAGCTTAGCGCGGGACTATGCAGATACGCAGTATTTT. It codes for CASSLARDYADTQYF.

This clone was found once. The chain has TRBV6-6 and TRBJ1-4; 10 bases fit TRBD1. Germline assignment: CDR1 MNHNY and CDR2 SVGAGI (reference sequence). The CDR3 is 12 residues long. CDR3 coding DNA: TGTGCAGGGAGACAGGGGGCTGAAAAACTGTTTTTT. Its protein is CAGRQGAEKLFF.

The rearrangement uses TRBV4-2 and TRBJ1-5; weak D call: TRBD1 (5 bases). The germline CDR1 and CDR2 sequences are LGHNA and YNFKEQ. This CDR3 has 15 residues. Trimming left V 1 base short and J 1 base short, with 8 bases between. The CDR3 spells CASSQAKGSNQPQHF. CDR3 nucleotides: TGTGCCAGCAGCCAAGCTAAGGGGAGCAATCAGCCCCAGCATTTT.

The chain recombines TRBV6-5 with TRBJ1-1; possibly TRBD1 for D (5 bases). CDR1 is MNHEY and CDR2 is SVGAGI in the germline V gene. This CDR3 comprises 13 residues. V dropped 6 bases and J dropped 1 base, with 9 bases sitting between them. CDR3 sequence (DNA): TGTGCCAGCAGCCAGGGTTGGAACACTGAAGCTTTCTTT. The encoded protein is CASSQGWNTEAFF.

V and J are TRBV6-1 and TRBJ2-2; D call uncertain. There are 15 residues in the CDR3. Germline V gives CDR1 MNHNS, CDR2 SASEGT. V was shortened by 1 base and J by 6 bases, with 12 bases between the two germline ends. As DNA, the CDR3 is TGTGCCAGCAGTGAAGGTTTGTCTGTTCCCGGGGAGCTGTTTTTT. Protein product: CASSEGLSVPGELFF.